Following are 16 T cell receptor beta chains from one sample sequenced in a study of T cell responses to AZD1222 COVID-19 vaccine. Using immunoSEQ multiplex PCR, the repertoire was profiled, and TCRdb retains in-frame clones only, with some absent. The sample has 140,000 to 150,000 clones, approximately 90% seen once. The sequences come from peripheral blood, collected 28 days after the second AZD1222 dose. The receptors were sampled from an adult who received the AZD1222 COVID-19 vaccine.

The chain recombines TRBV5-1 with TRBJ2-1, with D tentatively TRBD2 (6 bases). From germline, CDR1 is SGHRS and CDR2 YFSETQ. The CDR3 is 14 amino acids. V lost 4 bases to trimming and J lost 2 bases, with 10 bases between them. Written as DNA, the CDR3 is TGCGCCAGCAGCCCGACTAGGACCTACAATGAGCAGTTCTTC. Encoded protein: CASSPTRTYNEQFF.

This chain connects TRBV4-1 to TRBJ1-1, with TRBD1 identical over 8 bases. Germline-derived CDR1 and CDR2 are MGHRA and YSYEKL. V was clipped by 0 bases and J by 7 bases; unmatched bases: 7. The CDR3 runs 15 residues. Here the CDR3 DNA reads TGCGCCAGCAGCCAAGATGGGCAGGGGGCTGGTGAAGCTTTCTTT. Protein product: CASSQDGQGAGEAFF.

The V and J genes are TRBV6-5 and TRBJ2-5; TRBD1 aligns across 8 bases. The CDR3 has 16 residues. Germline V CDR1 and CDR2: MNHEY, SVGAGI. J lost 0 bases, V lost 4 bases, and 7 bases had no gene match. CDR3 residues: CASSSRDRRYQETQYF. The CDR3 nucleotides are TGTGCCAGCAGTTCTAGGGACAGGCGGTACCAAGAGACCCAGTACTTC.

The J gene is TRBJ2-4, the V gene TRBV4-2, with D possibly being TRBD1 or TRBD2 (5 bases each). Germline V gives CDR1 LGHNA, CDR2 YNFKEQ. The V end was cut by 5 bases, the J end by 3 bases, with 11 bases between. The CDR3 has 14 residues. The CDR3 region has the DNA TGTGCCAGCAGCTCCCGGGACGGCAAAAACATTCAGTACTTC. Amino acids: CASSSRDGKNIQYF.

The rearrangement joins TRBV19 to TRBJ2-7; TRBD1 matches 8 bases. Germline V gene sequence: CDR1 LNHDA, CDR2 SQIVND (reference sequence). This CDR3 has 14 amino acids. Trimming took 6 bases from V and 5 from J; bases not matched to a gene: 9. Here the CDR3 reads CASSQGAGGHEQYF. In DNA, the CDR3 is TGTGCCAGTAGCCAGGGGGCAGGGGGCCACGAGCAGTACTTC.

The chain has TRBV7-9 and TRBJ1-3; TRBD1 might be the D (5 bases). The CDR3 is 17 amino acids. The ends were cut back, 10 bases at V and 4 bases at J, with 26 bases in the middle. The V gene's germline CDR1 is SEHNR and CDR2 FQNEAQ (reference sequence). The CDR3 DNA is TGTGCCACCTCCGGGACCCCGAGTTCATTGGTCGGAAACACCATATATTTT. Amino acid sequence: CATSGTPSSLVGNTIYF.

The chain couples TRBV5-4 to TRBJ2-7; D not resolved. V was shortened by 4 bases and J by 4 bases, with 9 bases between the two germline ends. The CDR3 has 12 residues. Per germline, CDR1 SGHNT and CDR2 YYREEE (reference sequence). CDR3 sequence (DNA): TGTGCCAGCAGCATCGATCAGTACGAGCAGTACTTC. Residues: CASSIDQYEQYF.

The rearrangement joins TRBV27 to TRBJ2-7; D possibly corresponds to TRBD2 (6 bases). This CDR3 has 16 amino acids. The ends were cut back, 1 base at V and 2 bases at J, with 15 bases in the middle. Germline-derived CDR1 and CDR2 are MNHEY and SMNVEV (reference sequence). The CDR3 sequence: CASSLYGGSRTYEQYF. The CDR3 DNA reads as TGTGCCAGCAGTTTATATGGGGGGAGTAGAACCTACGAGCAGTACTTC.

This chain links TRBV6-2 or TRBV6-3 with TRBJ1-2; no definite D call. CDR1 MNHEY and CDR2 SVGEGT come from the germline V gene. V shed 5 bases and J shed 4 bases, with 8 bases lying between them. The CDR3 is 12 residues long. The CDR3 bases are TGTGCCAGCAGTGACGCGACCTATGGCTACACCTTC. Translating gives CASSDATYGYTF.

The J gene is TRBJ1-4, the V gene TRBV28, with TRBD1 identical over 8 bases. Germline CDR1 is MDHEN and CDR2 is SYDVKM. V lost 2 bases to trimming and J lost 10 bases; unmatched junction nucleotides: 6. The CDR3 consists of 14 residues. The CDR3 loop reads CASSLGQGAGKLFF. CDR3 DNA sequence: TGTGCCAGCAGTTTAGGGCAGGGGGCAGGAAAACTGTTTTTT.

This sequence joins TRBV4-3 and TRBJ2-2; D remains ambiguous. Germline V gene data show CDR1 as LGHNA and CDR2 as YSLEER. Trimming took 4 bases from V and 4 from J, leaving 10 bases between them. The CDR3 length is 14 residues. The CDR3 protein is CASSPDPSTGELFF. The DNA for the CDR3 is TGCGCCAGCAGCCCCGACCCCAGCACCGGGGAGCTGTTTTTT.

The chain links TRBV7-9 to TRBJ2-7, with 9 bases fitting TRBD2. This CDR3 comprises 14 residues. The germline V gene encodes CDR1 SEHNR and CDR2 FQNEAQ (reference sequence). Germline trimming cut 3 bases from V and 6 bases from J; bases unmatched to any gene: 6. CDR3 region: CASSFSGRRAEQYF. The CDR3 bases are TGTGCCAGCAGCTTTAGCGGGAGACGGGCCGAGCAGTACTTC.

J is TRBJ1-2 and V is TRBV3-1 (or the pseudogene TRBV3-2); D is undetermined. Germline assignment: CDR1 LGHDT and CDR2 YNNKEL (reference sequence). This CDR3 has 12 amino acids. V was pared by 4 bases and J by 5 bases, with 8 bases between. CDR3 DNA: TGTGCCAGCAGCCTGGCAGATTATGGCTACACCTTC. It yields the protein CASSLADYGYTF.

This clone appeared a single time. The rearrangement links TRBV10-3 to TRBJ2-1, with a tentative D call TRBD2 (5 bases). The CDR3 loop spans 11 amino acids. Germline CDR1 reads ENHRY; CDR2 reads SYGVKD. V was trimmed by 8 bases and J by 8 bases, leaving 10 bases between them. The CDR3 sequence: CAISAGDEQFF. The CDR3 DNA sequence: TGTGCCATCTCCGCGGGCGATGAGCAGTTCTTC.

This clone came up once. V usage is TRBV9 and J usage is TRBJ2-2; D uncertain. V was cut by 2 bases and J by 8 bases, with 7 bases left in between. Germline CDR1 and CDR2: SGDLS and YYNGEE. This CDR3 has 12 amino acids. The DNA of the CDR3 is TGTGCCAGCAGCGTTACCGAGGGGGAGCTGTTTTTT. Its translation is CASSVTEGELFF.

This clone occurred a few times. This same CDR3 is encoded by further DNA sequences in the sample. The chain links TRBV5-1 to TRBJ2-1; D not certain. Trimming left V 0 bases short and J 5 bases short, with 6 bases between. The CDR3 spans 13 residues. Germline loops: CDR1 SGHRS, CDR2 YFSETQ. CDR3 nucleotide sequence: TGCGCCAGCAGCTTGGAACTAAACAATGAGCAGTTCTTC. Amino acids: CASSLELNNEQFF.